This T cell receptor beta chain was sequenced in a study of breast tumors, draining lymph nodes, adjacent tissues. Samples came from axillary lymph nodes draining the breast cancer. Overall study findings and caveats: Tumor T cell lymph node origin was a supported hypothesis, not proven. Findings are consistent with lymph node origin and intratumoral expansion of most tumor T cells. Compared with lymph nodes, tumors were less diverse; compared with nontumor tissue, more.

MiXCR was run by TCRdb on the multiplex PCR reads, yielding one entry per CDR3 protein. The sample shows about 130,000 distinct CDR3 sequences, 20% of them seen only once. This clonotype was observed many times. Its antigen remains unknown. The sequence was collected from a female donor with breast cancer. Some clones in this sample may be carry-over from other donors' samples. Input material: axillary lymph node tissue.

CDR3 in DNA: TGTGCCAGCAGCTTCATCTCCGGGGCTGACAATGAGCAGTTCTTC. It yields the protein CASSFISGADNEQFF. J is TRBJ2-1 and V is TRBV7-9, with D perhaps matching TRBD1 or TRBD2 (5 bases each). The length of the CDR3 is 15 residues. Trimming stripped 3 bases from V and 5 bases from J, with 14 bases between. The germline CDR1 and CDR2 sequences are SEHNR and FQNEAQ (reference sequence).